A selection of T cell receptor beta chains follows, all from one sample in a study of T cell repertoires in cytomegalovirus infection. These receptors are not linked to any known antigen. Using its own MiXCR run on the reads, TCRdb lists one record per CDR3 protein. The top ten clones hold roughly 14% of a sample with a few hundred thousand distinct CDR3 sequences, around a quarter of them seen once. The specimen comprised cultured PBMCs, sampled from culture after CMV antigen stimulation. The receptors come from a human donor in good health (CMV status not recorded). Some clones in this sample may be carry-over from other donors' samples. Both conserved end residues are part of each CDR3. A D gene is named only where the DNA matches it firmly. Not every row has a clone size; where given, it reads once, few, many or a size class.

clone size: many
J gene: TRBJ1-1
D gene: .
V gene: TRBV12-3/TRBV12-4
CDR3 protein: CASSIRRDTEAFF
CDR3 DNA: TGTGCCAGCAGTATCCGACGGGACACTGAAGCTTTCTTT

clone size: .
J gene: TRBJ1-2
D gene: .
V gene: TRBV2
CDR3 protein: CASSEWTANYGYTF
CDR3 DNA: TGTGCCAGCAGTGAATGGACAGCTAACTATGGCTACACCTTC

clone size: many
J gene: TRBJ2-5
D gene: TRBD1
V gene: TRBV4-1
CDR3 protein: CASSQDGRGLLETQYF
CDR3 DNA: TGCGCCAGCAGCCAAGATGGCAGGGGGCTATTAGAGACCCAGTACTTC

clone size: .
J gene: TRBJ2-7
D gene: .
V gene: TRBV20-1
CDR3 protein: CSARDLRGYEQYF
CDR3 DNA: TGCAGTGCTAGAGATCTGAGGGGATACGAGCAGTACTTC

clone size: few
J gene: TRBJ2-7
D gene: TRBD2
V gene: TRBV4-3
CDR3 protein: CASSQGLAGYYEQYF
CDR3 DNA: TGCGCCAGCAGCCAAGGACTAGCGGGTTACTACGAGCAGTACTTC

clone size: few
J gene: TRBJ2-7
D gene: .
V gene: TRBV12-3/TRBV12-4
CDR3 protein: CASSGGAIKGEQYF
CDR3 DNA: TGTGCCAGCAGTGGAGGGGCGATCAAAGGCGAGCAGTACTTC

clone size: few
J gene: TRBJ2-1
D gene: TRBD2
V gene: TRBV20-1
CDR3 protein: CSARVTSGYNEQFF
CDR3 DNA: TGCAGTGCTAGAGTAACTAGCGGATACAATGAGCAGTTCTTC

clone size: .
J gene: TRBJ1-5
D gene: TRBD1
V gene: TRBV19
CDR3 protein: CASSMTGGGQPQHF
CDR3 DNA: TGTGCCAGTAGTATGACAGGGGGCGGTCAGCCCCAGCATTTT

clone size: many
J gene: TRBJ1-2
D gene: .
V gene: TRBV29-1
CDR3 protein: CSVETGPNYGYTF
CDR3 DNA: TGCAGCGTTGAAACGGGACCTAACTATGGCTACACCTTC

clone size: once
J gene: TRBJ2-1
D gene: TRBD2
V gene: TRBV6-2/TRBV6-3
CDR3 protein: CASSSPVVAGIYNEQFF
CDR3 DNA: TGTGCCAGCAGTTCCCCCGTTGTAGCGGGAATCTACAATGAGCAGTTCTTC

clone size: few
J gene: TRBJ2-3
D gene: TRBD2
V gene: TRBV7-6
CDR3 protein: CASSRLAGGPTDTQYF
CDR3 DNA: TGTGCCAGCAGCCGATTAGCGGGAGGCCCCACAGATACGCAGTATTTT

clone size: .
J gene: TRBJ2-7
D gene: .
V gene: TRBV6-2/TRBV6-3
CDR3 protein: CASSYSISGHEQYF
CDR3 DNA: TGTGCCAGCAGTTACTCGATCTCCGGTCACGAGCAGTACTTC

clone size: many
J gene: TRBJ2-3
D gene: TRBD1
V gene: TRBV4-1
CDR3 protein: CASSQGRDSTDTQYF
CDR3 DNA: TGCGCCAGCAGCCAAGGCAGGGACAGTACAGATACGCAGTATTTT

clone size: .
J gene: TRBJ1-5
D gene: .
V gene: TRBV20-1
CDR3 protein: CSARTGRTGNQPQHF
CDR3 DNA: TGCAGTGCTAGAACCGGTCGAACGGGCAATCAGCCCCAGCATTTT

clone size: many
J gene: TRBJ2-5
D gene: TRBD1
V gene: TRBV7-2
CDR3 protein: CASSPGQGSRTQYF
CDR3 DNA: TGTGCCAGCAGCCCGGGACAGGGATCGAGGACCCAGTACTTC

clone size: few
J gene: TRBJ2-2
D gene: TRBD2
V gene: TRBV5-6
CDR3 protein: CASSLRLAGDGELFF
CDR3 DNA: TGTGCCAGCAGCCTAAGACTAGCGGGAGATGGGGAGCTGTTTTTT

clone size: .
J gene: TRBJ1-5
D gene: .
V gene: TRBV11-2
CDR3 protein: CASSLTDSNQPQHF
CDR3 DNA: TGTGCCAGCAGCTTAACCGATAGCAATCAGCCCCAGCATTTT

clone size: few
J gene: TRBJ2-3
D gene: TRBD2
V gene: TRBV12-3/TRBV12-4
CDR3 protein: CATLGGSRADTQYF
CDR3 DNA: TGTGCCACCCTGGGGGGGAGTCGAGCAGATACGCAGTATTTT

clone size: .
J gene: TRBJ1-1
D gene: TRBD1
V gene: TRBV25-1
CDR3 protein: CASSEYIGTGVETEASF
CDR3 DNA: TGTGCCAGCAGTGAATATATAGGGACAGGGGTAGAGACTGAAGCTTCCTTT

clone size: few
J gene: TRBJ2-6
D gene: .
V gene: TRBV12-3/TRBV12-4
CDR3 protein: CASSLAGLGLGANVLTF
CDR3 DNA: TGTGCCAGCAGTTTAGCTGGTCTGGGCCTTGGGGCCAACGTCCTGACTTTC

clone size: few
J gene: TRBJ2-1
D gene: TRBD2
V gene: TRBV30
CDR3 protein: CAWNSAGGSNEQFF
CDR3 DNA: TGTGCCTGGAACTCGGCGGGAGGTTCCAATGAGCAGTTCTTC

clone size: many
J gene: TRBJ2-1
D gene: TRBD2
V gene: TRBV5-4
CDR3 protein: CASSLEGVAGGEQFF
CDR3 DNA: TGTGCCAGCAGCTTGGAGGGGGTAGCGGGAGGTGAGCAGTTCTTC

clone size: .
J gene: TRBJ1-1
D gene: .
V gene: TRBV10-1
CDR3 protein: CASSPGVGGTEAFF
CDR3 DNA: TGCGCCAGCAGCCCAGGCGTGGGGGGCACTGAAGCTTTCTTT

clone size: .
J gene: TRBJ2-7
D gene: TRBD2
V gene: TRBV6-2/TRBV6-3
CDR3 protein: CASRGLAGMVRGGGNEQYF
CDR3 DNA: TGTGCCAGCAGAGGACTAGCGGGAATGGTTCGGGGCGGAGGAAACGAGCAGTACTTC

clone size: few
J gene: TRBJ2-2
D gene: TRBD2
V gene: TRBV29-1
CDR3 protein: CSASGSGGELFF
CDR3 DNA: TGCAGCGCTAGCGGGAGCGGGGGGGAGCTGTTTTTT

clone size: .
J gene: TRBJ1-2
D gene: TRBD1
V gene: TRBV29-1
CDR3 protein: CSGSRDSYGYTF
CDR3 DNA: TGCAGCGGTAGCCGGGACAGCTATGGCTACACCTTC

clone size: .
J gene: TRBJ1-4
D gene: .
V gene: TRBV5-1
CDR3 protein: CASSLDSANDEKLFF
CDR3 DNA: TGCGCCAGCAGCTTGGATTCAGCCAACGATGAAAAACTGTTTTTT

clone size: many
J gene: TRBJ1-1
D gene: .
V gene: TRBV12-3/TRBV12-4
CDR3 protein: CASSRVANTEAFF
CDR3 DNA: TGTGCCAGCAGCCGGGTTGCGAACACTGAAGCTTTCTTT

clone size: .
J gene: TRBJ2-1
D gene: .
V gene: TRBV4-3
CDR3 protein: CASSQDRLLSSYNEQFF
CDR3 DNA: TGCGCCAGCAGCCAAGATAGGTTGCTAAGCTCCTACAATGAGCAGTTCTTC

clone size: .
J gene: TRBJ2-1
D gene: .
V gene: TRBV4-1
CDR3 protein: CASSTRGEQFF
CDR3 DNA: TGCGCCAGCAGCACCCGCGGGGAGCAGTTCTTC

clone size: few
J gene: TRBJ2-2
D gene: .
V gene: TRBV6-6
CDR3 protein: CASSYSRGLTGELFF
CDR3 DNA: TGTGCCAGCAGTTACTCGAGGGGCCTCACCGGGGAGCTGTTTTTT

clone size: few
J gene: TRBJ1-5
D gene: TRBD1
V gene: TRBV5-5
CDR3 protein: CASSQTGVHSNQPQHF
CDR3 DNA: TGTGCCAGCAGCCAGACAGGGGTTCATAGCAATCAGCCCCAGCATTTT

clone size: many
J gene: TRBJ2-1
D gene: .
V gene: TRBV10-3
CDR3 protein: CAITRSGVRGSEQFF
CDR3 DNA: TGTGCCATCACCAGGTCAGGGGTCCGGGGGAGTGAGCAGTTCTTC

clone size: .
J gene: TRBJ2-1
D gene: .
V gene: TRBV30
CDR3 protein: CAWHIEANNEQFF
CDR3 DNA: TGTGCCTGGCATATCGAAGCGAACAATGAGCAGTTCTTC

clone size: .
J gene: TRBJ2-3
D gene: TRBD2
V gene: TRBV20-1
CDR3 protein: CSASGRAARTDTQYF
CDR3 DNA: TGCAGTGCTAGCGGGAGGGCCGCGAGGACAGATACGCAGTATTTT

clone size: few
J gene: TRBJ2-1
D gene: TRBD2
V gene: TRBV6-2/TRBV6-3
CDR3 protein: CASSSRPGGEQFF
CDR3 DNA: TGTGCCAGCAGTTCGCGACCGGGGGGTGAGCAGTTCTTC

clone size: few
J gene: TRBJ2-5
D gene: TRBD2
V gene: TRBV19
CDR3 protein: CASSIGAGGYQETQYF
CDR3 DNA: TGTGCCAGTAGTATAGGAGCGGGAGGGTACCAAGAGACCCAGTACTTC

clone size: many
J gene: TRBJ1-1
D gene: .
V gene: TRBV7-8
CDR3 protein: CASSLATPNTEAFF
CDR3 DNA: TGTGCCAGCAGCTTAGCGACTCCGAACACTGAAGCTTTCTTT

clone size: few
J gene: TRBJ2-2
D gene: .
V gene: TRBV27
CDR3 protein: CASSLFGPGNTGELFF
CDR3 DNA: TGTGCCAGCAGTTTGTTTGGGCCGGGGAACACCGGGGAGCTGTTTTTT

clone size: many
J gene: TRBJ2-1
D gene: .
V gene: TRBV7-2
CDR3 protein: CASSLTGGSYNEQFF
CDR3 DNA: TGTGCCAGCAGCTTGACGGGCGGATCCTACAATGAGCAGTTCTTC

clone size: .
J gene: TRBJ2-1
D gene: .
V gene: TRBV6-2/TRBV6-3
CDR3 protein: CASSYPSSEQFF
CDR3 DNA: TGTGCCAGCAGTTACCCTAGCAGTGAGCAGTTCTTC

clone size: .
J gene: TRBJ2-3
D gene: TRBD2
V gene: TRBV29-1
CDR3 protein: CSVAVLADRTDTQYF
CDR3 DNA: TGCAGCGTGGCGGTCCTAGCGGATCGCACAGATACGCAGTATTTT

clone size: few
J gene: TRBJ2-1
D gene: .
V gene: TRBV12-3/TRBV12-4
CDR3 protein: CASSLLTGLVNEQFF
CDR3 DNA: TGTGCCAGCAGTTTACTCACAGGGTTGGTCAATGAGCAGTTCTTC

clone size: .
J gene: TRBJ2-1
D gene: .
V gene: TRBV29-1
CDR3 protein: CSVAFQGSYNEQFF
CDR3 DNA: TGCAGCGTCGCTTTCCAGGGTTCCTACAATGAGCAGTTCTTC

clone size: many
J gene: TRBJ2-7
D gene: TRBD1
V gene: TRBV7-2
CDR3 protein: CASSLVVAQGAGEQYF
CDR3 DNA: TGTGCCAGCAGCTTAGTAGTGGCACAGGGGGCGGGTGAGCAGTACTTC

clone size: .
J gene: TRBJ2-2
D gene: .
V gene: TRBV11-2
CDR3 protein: CASSSTRGGELFF
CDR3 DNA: TGTGCCAGCAGCTCGACTAGAGGCGGGGAGCTGTTTTTT

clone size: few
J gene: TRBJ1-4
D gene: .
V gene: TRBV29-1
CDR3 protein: CSVEETGNSEKLFF
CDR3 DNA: TGCAGCGTTGAAGAGACAGGTAACTCGGAAAAACTGTTTTTT

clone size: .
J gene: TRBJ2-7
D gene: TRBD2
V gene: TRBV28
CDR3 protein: CASSLWSSGRVREQYF
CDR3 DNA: TGTGCCAGCAGTTTATGGTCCAGCGGGAGGGTGAGGGAGCAGTACTTC

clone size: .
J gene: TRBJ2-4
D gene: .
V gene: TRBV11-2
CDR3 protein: CASSLDLTFRAKNIQYF
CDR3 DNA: TGTGCCAGCAGCTTAGATTTGACCTTTCGCGCCAAAAACATTCAGTACTTC